This T cell receptor beta chain was recovered during a study of blood T cell repertoires in COVID-19. Study as a whole: There were acute and convalescent COVID-19 samples, and they came from the United States, Italy and Spain. In each case, the material was cDNA or gDNA derived from T cells, B-cell-depleted T cells, or PBMCs.

Original handling: For nucleated cells, counts were estimated from reference gene primer amplification. Repertoires were generated with immunoSEQ multiplex PCR, while TCRdb's copy carries only in-frame clones and drops some. That table is the source of V, J and clone size, and D and trimming were worked out from the DNA. The sample has approximately 240,000 clones; roughly nine tenths are singletons. This CDR3 spans 15 amino acids. Trimming removed 4 bases from V and 2 bases from J; junction bases left unmatched: 4. Germline CDR1 is LNHDA and CDR2 is SQIVND (reference sequence). The sample comprised PBMCs or T cells enriched from blood (not recorded which). The sequence was obtained from a woman aged 18-30 years in a cohort exposed to, infected with or recovered from COVID-19 (not recorded which). The J gene is TRBJ2-2, the V gene TRBV19; TRBD1 matches at 7 bases. The CDR3 protein is CASSTWDRNTGELFF. The CDR3 region has the DNA TGTGCCAGTAGTACCTGGGACAGAAACACCGGGGAGCTGTTTTTT.